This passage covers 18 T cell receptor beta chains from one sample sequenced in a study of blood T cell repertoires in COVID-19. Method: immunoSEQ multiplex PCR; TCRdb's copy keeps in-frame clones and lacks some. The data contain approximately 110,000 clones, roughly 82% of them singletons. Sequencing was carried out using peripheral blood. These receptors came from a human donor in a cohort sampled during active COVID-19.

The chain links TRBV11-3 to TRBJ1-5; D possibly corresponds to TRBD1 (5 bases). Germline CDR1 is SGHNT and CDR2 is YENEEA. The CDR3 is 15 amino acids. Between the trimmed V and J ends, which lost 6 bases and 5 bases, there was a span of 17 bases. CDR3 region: CASSCPVIGDQPQHF. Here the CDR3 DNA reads TGTGCCAGCAGTTGCCCGGTTATAGGGGATCAGCCCCAGCATTTT.

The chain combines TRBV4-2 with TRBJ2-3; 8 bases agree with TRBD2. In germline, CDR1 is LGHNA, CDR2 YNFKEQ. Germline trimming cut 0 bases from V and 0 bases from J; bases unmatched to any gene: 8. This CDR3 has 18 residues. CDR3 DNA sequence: TGTGCCAGCAGCCAAGATGCCTCGACTAGCGTAAGCACAGATACGCAGTATTTT. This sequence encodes CASSQDASTSVSTDTQYF.

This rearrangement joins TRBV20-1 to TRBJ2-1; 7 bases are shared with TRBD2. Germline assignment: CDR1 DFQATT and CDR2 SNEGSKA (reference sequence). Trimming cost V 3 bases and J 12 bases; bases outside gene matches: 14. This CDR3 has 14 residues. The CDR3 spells CSASSSGNSLAQFF. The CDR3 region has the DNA TGCAGTGCTAGTTCCAGCGGGAATAGTTTGGCGCAGTTCTTC.

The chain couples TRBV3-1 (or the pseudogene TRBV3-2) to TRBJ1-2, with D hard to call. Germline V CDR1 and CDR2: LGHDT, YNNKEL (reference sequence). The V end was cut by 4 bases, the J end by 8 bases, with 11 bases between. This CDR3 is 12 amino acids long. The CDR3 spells CASSPGIWGYTF. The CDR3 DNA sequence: TGTGCCAGCAGCCCGGGGATTTGGGGCTACACCTTC.

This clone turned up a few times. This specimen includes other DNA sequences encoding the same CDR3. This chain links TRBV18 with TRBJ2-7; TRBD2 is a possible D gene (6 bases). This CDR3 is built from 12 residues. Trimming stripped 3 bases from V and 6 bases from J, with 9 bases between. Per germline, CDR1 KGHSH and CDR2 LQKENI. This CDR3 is CASSPGTVEQYF. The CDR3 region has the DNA TGTGCCAGCTCACCTGGGACTGTCGAGCAGTACTTC.

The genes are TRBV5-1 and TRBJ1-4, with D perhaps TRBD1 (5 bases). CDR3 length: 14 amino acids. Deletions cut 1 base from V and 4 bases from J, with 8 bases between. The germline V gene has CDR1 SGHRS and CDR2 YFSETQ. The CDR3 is CASSLTGGNEKLFF. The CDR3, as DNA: TGCGCCAGCAGCTTGACGGGGGGTAATGAAAAACTGTTTTTT.

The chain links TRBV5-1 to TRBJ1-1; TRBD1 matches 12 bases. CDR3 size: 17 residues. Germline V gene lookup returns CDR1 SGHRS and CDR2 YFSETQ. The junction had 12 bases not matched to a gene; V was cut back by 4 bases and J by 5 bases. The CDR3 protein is CASSDLGQGARWTEAFF. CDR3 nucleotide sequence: TGCGCCAGCAGCGACCTGGGACAGGGGGCTAGGTGGACTGAAGCTTTCTTT.

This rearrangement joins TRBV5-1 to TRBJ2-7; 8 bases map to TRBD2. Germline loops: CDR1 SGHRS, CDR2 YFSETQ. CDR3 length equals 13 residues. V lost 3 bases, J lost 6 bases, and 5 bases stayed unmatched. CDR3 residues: CASSWTSSSEQYF. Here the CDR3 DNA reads TGCGCCAGCAGCTGGACTAGCTCGTCCGAGCAGTACTTC. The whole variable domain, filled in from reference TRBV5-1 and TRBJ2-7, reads KAGVTQTPRYLIKTRGQQVTLSCSPISGHRSVSWYQQTPGQGLQFLFEYFSETQRNKGNFPGRFSGRQFSNSRSEMNVSTLELGDSALYLCASSWTSSSEQYFGPGTRLTVT.

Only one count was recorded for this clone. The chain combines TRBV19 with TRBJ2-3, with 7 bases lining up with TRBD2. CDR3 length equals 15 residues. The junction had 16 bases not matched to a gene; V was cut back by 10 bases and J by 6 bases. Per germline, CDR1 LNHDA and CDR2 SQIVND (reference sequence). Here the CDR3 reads CATERDIPPGDTQYF. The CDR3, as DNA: TGTGCCACCGAGCGGGATATCCCGCCGGGGGATACGCAGTATTTT.

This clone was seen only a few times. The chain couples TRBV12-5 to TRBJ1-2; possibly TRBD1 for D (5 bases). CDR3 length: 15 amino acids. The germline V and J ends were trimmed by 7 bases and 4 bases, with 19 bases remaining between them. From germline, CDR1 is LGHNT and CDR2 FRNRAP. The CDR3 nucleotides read TGTGCTAGTGCCCTAGCGGGGGATTGGGGCTATGGCTACACCTTC. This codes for CASALAGDWGYGYTF. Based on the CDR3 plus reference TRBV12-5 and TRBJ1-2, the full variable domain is DARVTQTPRHKVTEMGQEVTMRCQPILGHNTVFWYRQTMMQGLELLAYFRNRAPLDDSGMPKDRFSAEMPDATLATLKIQPSEPRDSAVYFCASALAGDWGYGYTFGSGTRLTVV.

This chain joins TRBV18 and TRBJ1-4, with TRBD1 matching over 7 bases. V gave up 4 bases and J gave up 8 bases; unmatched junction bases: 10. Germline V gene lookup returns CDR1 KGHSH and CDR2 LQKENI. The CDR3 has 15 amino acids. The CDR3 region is CASSRSSGTEEKLFF. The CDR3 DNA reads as TGTGCCAGCTCACGCAGTTCTGGGACAGAAGAAAAACTGTTTTTT.

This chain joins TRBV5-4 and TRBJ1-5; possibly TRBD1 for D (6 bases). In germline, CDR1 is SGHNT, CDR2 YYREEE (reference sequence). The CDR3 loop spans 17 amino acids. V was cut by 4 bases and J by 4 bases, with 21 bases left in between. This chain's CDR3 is CASSEGGGKAINQPQHF. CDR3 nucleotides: TGTGCCAGCAGCGAAGGGGGGGGAAAGGCCATAAATCAGCCCCAGCATTTT. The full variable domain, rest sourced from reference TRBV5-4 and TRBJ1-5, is ETGVTQSPTHLIKTRGQQVTLRCSSQSGHNTVSWYQQALGQGPQFIFQYYREEENGRGNFPPRFSGLQFPNYSSELNVNALELDDSALYLCASSEGGGKAINQPQHFGDGTRLSIL.

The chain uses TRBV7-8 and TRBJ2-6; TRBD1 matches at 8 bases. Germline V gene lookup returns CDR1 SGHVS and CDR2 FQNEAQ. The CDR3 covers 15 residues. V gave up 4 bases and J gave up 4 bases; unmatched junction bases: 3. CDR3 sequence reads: CASSSTGVGANVLTF. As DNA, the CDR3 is TGTGCCAGCAGCTCGACAGGGGTCGGGGCCAACGTCCTGACTTTC.

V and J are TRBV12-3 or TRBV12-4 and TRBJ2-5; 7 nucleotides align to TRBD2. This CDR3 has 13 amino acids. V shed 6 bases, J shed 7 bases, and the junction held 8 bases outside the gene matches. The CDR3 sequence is CASRDPGEGTQYF. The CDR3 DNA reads TGTGCCAGCAGAGACCCCGGGGAGGGGACCCAGTACTTC.

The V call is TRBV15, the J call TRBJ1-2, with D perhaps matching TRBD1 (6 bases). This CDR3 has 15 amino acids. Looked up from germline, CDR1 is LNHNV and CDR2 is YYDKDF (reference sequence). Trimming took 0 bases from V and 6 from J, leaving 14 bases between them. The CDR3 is CATSRDQGRGDGYTF. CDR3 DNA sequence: TGTGCCACCAGCAGAGATCAGGGCAGGGGCGATGGCTACACCTTC.

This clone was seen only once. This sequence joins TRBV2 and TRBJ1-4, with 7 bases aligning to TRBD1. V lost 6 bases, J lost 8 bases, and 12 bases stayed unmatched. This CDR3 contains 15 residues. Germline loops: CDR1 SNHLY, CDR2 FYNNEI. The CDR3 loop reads CASREQAGGNEKLFF. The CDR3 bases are TGTGCCAGCAGAGAACAAGCAGGGGGAAACGAAAAACTGTTTTTT. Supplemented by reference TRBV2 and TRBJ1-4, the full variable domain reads EPEVTQTPSHQVTQMGQEVILRCVPISNHLYFYWYRQILGQKVEFLVSFYNNEISEKSEIFDDQFSVERPDGSNFTLKIRSTKLEDSAMYFCASREQAGGNEKLFFGSGTQLSVL.

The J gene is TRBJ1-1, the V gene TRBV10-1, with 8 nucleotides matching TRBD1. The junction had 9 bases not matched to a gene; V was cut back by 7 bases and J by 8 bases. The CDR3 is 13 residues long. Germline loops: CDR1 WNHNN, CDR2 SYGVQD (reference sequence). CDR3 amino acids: CASNSMQGAEAFF. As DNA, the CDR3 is TGCGCCAGCAATTCAATGCAGGGGGCAGAAGCTTTCTTT.

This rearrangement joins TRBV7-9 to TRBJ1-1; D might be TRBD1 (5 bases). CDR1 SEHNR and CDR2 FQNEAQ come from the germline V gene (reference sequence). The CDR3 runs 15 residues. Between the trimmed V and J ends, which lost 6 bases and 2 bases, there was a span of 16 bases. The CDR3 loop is CASRADVGVNTEAFF. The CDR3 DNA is TGTGCCAGCAGGGCCGATGTAGGGGTCAACACTGAAGCTTTCTTT. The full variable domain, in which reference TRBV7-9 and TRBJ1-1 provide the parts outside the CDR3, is DTGVSQNPRHKITKRGQNVTFRCDPISEHNRLYWYRQTLGQGPEFLTYFQNEAQLEKSRLLSDRFSAERPKGSFSTLEIQRTEQGDSAMYLCASRADVGVNTEAFFGQGTRLTVV.